The 15 T cell receptor beta chains below all came from one sample that was sequenced in a study of a mutant IDH1 vaccine in newly diagnosed glioma. The time point was: week 47, end of study. Alongside topical imiquimod, each dose of vaccine comprised 300 ug of mutant IDH1 20-mer peptide. Measured with immunoSEQ multiplex PCR; TCRdb has only the in-frame clones, and not every one. The sample has tens of thousands of clones; around 75% are singletons. Their target antigens are unknown. Sequenced material: PBMCs, taken from a glioma patient whose treatment included an IDH1 peptide vaccine. Source of these receptors: a man between 35 and 55 years old with glioma.

This clone occurred once. The V and J genes are TRBV27 and TRBJ2-3; 9 nucleotides line up with TRBD2. The trim removed 2 bases at V and 4 bases at J, leaving 4 bases unmatched. The CDR3 extends over 15 amino acids. Germline V gives CDR1 MNHEY, CDR2 SMNVEV (reference sequence). The CDR3 DNA is TGTGCCAGCAGTTTAGTTAGCGGGAGCTCAGATACGCAGTATTTT. Its protein product is CASSLVSGSSDTQYF.

The chain is built from TRBV18 and TRBJ2-3, with 10 bases fitting TRBD2. Germline V gene lookup returns CDR1 KGHSH and CDR2 LQKENI. V trimming: 6 bases; J trimming: 1 base; junction bases outside the gene matches: 10. The CDR3 is 17 residues long. CDR3 nucleotide sequence: TGTGCCAGCTCGACGGGAGGCCTAGCGGGAGGCACAGATACGCAGTATTTT. Its translation is CASSTGGLAGGTDTQYF. Filled out from reference TRBV18 and TRBJ2-3, the complete variable domain reads NAGVMQNPRHLVRRRGQEARLRCSPMKGHSHVYWYRQLPEEGLKFMVYLQKENIIDESGMPKERFSAEFPKEGPSILRIQQVVRGDSAAYFCASSTGGLAGGTDTQYFGPGTRLTVL.

The chain joins TRBV19 to TRBJ1-2; D perhaps matches TRBD1 (5 bases). The CDR3 runs 15 residues. The V gene lost 5 bases and the J gene lost 2 bases, with 15 bases spanning the gap. CDR1 and CDR2 (germline): LNHDA, SQIVND (reference sequence). The CDR3 here is CASSFSQGENYGYTF. Here the CDR3 DNA reads TGTGCCAGTAGTTTCTCTCAGGGTGAAAACTATGGCTACACCTTC.

The genes are TRBV6-1 and TRBJ2-7; TRBD1 matches 8 bases. Germline lookup yields CDR1 MNHNS and CDR2 SASEGT. Trimming removed 2 bases from V and 2 bases from J; junction bases left unmatched: 2. The CDR3 is 14 amino acids. The CDR3 loop is CASSEHRGAYEQYF. CDR3 sequence (DNA): TGTGCCAGCAGTGAACACAGGGGGGCCTACGAGCAGTACTTC.

V usage is TRBV21-1 and J usage is TRBJ1-4; the table's D gene call, TRBD1, was not cross checked with the DNA. TRBV21-1 is a pseudogene. CDR3 size: 15 residues. CDR3 in DNA: TGTGCCAGCAGCGTACGAATTGAGACAGGCGGAAAAACTGTTTTT. Protein: CASSVRIETGGKTVF.

This clone has more than one count but fewer than ten. Here the CDR3 reads CSVEEQGETEAFF. The CDR3 region has the DNA TGCAGCGTTGAAGAACAGGGAGAAACTGAAGCTTTCTTT. The chain recombines TRBV29-1 with TRBJ1-1; D is perhaps TRBD1 (6 bases). Trimming removed 0 bases from V and 5 bases from J, with 10 bases in between. Germline loops: CDR1 SQVTM, CDR2 ANQGSEA. CDR3 size: 13 residues. Drawing the rest from reference TRBV29-1 and TRBJ1-1, the complete variable domain is SAVISQKPSRDICQRGTSLTIQCQVDSQVTMMFWYRQQPGQSLTLIATANQGSEATYESGFVIDKFPISRPNLTFSTLTVSNMSPEDSSIYLCSVEEQGETEAFFGQGTRLTVV.

As DNA, the CDR3 is TGTGCCAGCAGCCTTTCCTCCGGGGCCAACGTCCTGACTTTC. Protein product: CASSLSSGANVLTF. The chain combines TRBV5-5 with TRBJ2-6; D is unresolved. This CDR3 spans 14 amino acids. In germline, CDR1 is SGHKS, CDR2 YYEKEE (reference sequence). The germline V and J ends were trimmed by 4 bases and 4 bases, with 9 bases remaining between them.

The V and J genes are TRBV7-8 and TRBJ2-1, with a possible D match to TRBD1 (6 bases). The CDR3 extends over 15 amino acids. V lost 5 bases, J lost 4 bases, and 15 bases lay in between. CDR1 is SGHVS and CDR2 is FQNEAQ in the germline V gene. CDR3 residues: CASSLNPGTYNEQFF. The CDR3 DNA sequence: TGTGCCAGCAGCCTGAATCCCGGGACATACAATGAGCAGTTCTTC.

The chain carries TRBV5-4 and TRBJ2-1, with D perhaps matching TRBD1 (6 bases). Germline V gives CDR1 SGHNT, CDR2 YYREEE (reference sequence). The ends were cut back, 5 bases at V and 3 bases at J, with 18 bases in the middle. This CDR3 contains 16 residues. The CDR3 loop is CASSSGDRDIYNEQFF. The CDR3 region has the DNA TGTGCCAGCAGTTCCGGAGACCGGGACATCTACAATGAGCAGTTCTTC.

The sample holds a few counts of this clone. V is TRBV7-9 and J is TRBJ1-1; no firm D call. Germline V lookup: CDR1 SEHNR, CDR2 FQNEAQ (reference sequence). The CDR3 has 16 amino acids. Trimming shortened V by 5 bases and J by 1 base, and 17 bases separated the two germline ends. DNA of the CDR3: TGTGCCAGCAGCCTCAGTAGAATGCAGTCGAACACTGAAGCTTTCTTT. Translated: CASSLSRMQSNTEAFF.

The CDR3 region is CASSLAGGLRGEQFF. The CDR3 region has the DNA TGTGCCAGCAGCTTAGCGGGAGGGCTCAGAGGCGAGCAGTTCTTC. V gene TRBV5-4 combines with J gene TRBJ2-1; 10 positions agree with TRBD2. CDR1 and CDR2 from the germline V gene are SGHNT and YYREEE (reference sequence). CDR3 length: 15 residues. V trimming: 2 bases; J trimming: 10 bases; junction bases outside the gene matches: 9.

The chain has TRBV9 and TRBJ2-3, with TRBD2 matching over 8 bases. With 0 bases clipped from V and 6 bases from J, the junction kept 6 bases outside the gene matches. CDR1 and CDR2 (germline): SGDLS, YYNGEE. CDR3 length: 15 amino acids. The CDR3 loop is CASSVESGSLDTQYF. For the CDR3, the DNA is TGTGCCAGCAGCGTAGAGAGCGGGAGCTTGGATACGCAGTATTTT.

The chain uses TRBV6-1 and TRBJ1-6; 8 bases line up with TRBD1. This CDR3 comprises 13 residues. Trimming cost V 11 bases and J 5 bases; bases outside gene matches: 5. Germline-derived CDR1 and CDR2 are MNHNS and SASEGT. CDR3 region: CAGRTGHNSPLHF. CDR3 coding DNA: TGTGCCGGGAGGACAGGGCATAATTCACCCCTCCACTTT.

By frequency in the sample, this clone is medium-sized. The chain is built from TRBV7-2 and TRBJ2-1, with D perhaps matching TRBD1 (5 bases). Germline V CDR1 and CDR2: SGHTA, FQGNSA. V lost 1 base to trimming and J lost 0 bases, with 16 bases between them. The CDR3 has 18 residues. CDR3: CASSLGPPGASSYNEQFF. The CDR3 region has the DNA TGTGCCAGCAGCTTAGGCCCGCCTGGGGCGTCCTCCTACAATGAGCAGTTCTTC.

This clone was picked up one time. This rearrangement joins TRBV5-4 to TRBJ1-2; 8 nucleotides line up with TRBD1. Germline V gene sequence: CDR1 SGHNT, CDR2 YYREEE (reference sequence). The CDR3 covers 14 residues. V lost 0 bases and J lost 6; bases outside the gene matches: 4. The CDR3 is CASSLDRGSDGYTF. The CDR3 DNA is TGTGCCAGCAGCTTGGACAGGGGGAGCGATGGCTACACCTTC.